These 16 T cell receptor beta chains share one sample of origin, sequenced in a study of regulatory T cells in long-lasting Graves disease (dated by TCRdb to the early 2020s). The library was made by multiplex PCR. Sequencing took place on an Illumina HiSeq 4000. TCR beta libraries were built with iRepertoire HTBI primers and Arm-PCR amplification of CDR3 regions. TCRdb reprocessed the public reads (quality trimming at Q25 with fastp, clone calling with MiXCR) and kept in-frame beta chains. Rows matching on CDR3 protein sequence are summarized as one entry with the most common DNA and genes. This sample comprises a few hundred thousand distinct CDR3 sequences, approximately 23% of them detected only once. The top ten hold 10% to 15% of the sample. The time point label of this sample denotes: persistent/refractory GD, antithyroid drugs over 5 years with positive TRAb. For both TCR sequencing and RNA sequencing, RNA was extracted from PBMCs using TRIzol.

The source material was peripheral blood mononuclear cells (PBMCs), sampled when the disease was refractory, from a patient treated with antithyroid drugs. The origin of the receptors is a female donor with Graves disease.

This clonotype was seen only a few times. This chain uses TRBV7-9 with TRBJ2-2; 8 positions agree with TRBD1. Trimming cost V 6 bases and J 1 base; bases outside gene matches: 7. This CDR3 comprises 16 residues. CDR1 and CDR2 from the germline V gene are SEHNR and FQNEAQ (reference sequence). The CDR3 loop is CASRSQGVVNTGELFF. CDR3 bases: TGTGCCAGCAGGTCACAGGGGGTCGTGAACACCGGGGAGCTGTTTTTT.

Ten or more counts support this clonotype. The V and J genes are TRBV12-3 or TRBV12-4 and TRBJ2-7; 8 bases agree with TRBD1. V trimming: 7 bases; J trimming: 2 bases; junction bases outside the gene matches: 7. The CDR3 loop spans 14 amino acids. CDR3 sequence (DNA): TGTGCCAGCACCCAGACAGGGGAAGCCTACGAGCAGTACTTC. Translated, it gives CASTQTGEAYEQYF.

The rearrangement links TRBV6-1 to TRBJ2-7; 9 bases line up with TRBD1. V trimming: 6 bases; J trimming: 4 bases; junction bases outside the gene matches: 4. Germline V lookup: CDR1 MNHNS, CDR2 SASEGT. The CDR3 has 13 amino acids. The CDR3, as DNA: TGTGCCAGCAGAAAAGGGACAGGGTACGAGCAGTACTTC. It encodes CASRKGTGYEQYF.

This clonotype was detected many times. CDR3 region: CASSLPTGGYEQYF. The CDR3 coding sequence is TGTGCCAGCAGCCTCCCGACAGGGGGTTACGAGCAGTACTTC. The V and J genes are TRBV16 and TRBJ2-7, with 9 bases fitting TRBD1. V was pared by 4 bases and J by 4 bases, with 5 bases of the junction left unmatched. CDR1 is KGHSY, CDR2 FQNENV, per germline. CDR3 length: 14 residues.

This clonotype appeared many times. The chain recombines TRBV28 with TRBJ1-5; possibly TRBD1 for D (6 bases). This CDR3 comprises 10 residues. Germline V gene sequence: CDR1 MDHEN, CDR2 SYDVKM. Trimming took off 10 bases at V and 11 bases at J, with 12 bases between the two ends. The DNA of the CDR3 is TGTGCCACCCACAGGGAGTCCCAGCATTTT. Amino acids: CATHRESQHF. Filled out from reference TRBV28 and TRBJ1-5, the complete variable domain reads DVKVTQSSRYLVKRTGEKVFLECVQDMDHENMFWYRQDPGLGLRLIYFSYDVKMKEKGDIPEGYSVSREKKERFSLILESASTNQTSMYLCATHRESQHFGDGTRLSIL.

This rearrangement joins TRBV6-2 or TRBV6-3 to TRBJ1-1; D is unresolved. Germline loops: CDR1 MNHEY, CDR2 SVGEGT. The CDR3 has 13 residues. V was shortened by 6 bases and J by 1 base, with 9 bases between the two germline ends. The CDR3 DNA follows: TGTGCCAGCAGATCCTTCAAGAACACTGAAGCTTTCTTT. It yields the protein CASRSFKNTEAFF.

This clonotype has a count of ten or more. The chain carries TRBV28 and TRBJ1-2; D is uncertain. CDR1 is MDHEN, CDR2 SYDVKM, per germline. V was clipped by 6 bases and J by 8 bases, with 10 bases between them. The CDR3 runs to 11 residues. Here the CDR3 DNA reads TGTGCCAGCAGCGGTGATCTGGGCTACACCTTC. The encoded protein is CASSGDLGYTF.

Concerning this clonotype: One base away lies a much larger clone, so this may be a sequencing read error. The CDR3 DNA reads as TGCAGCGTAGGGACATCGAGATTCCAAGAGACCCAGTACTTC. It translates to CSVGTSRFQETQYF. This chain connects TRBV29-1 to TRBJ2-5; possible D gene TRBD1, 6 bases. The CDR3 loop spans 14 amino acids. Trimming removed 6 bases from V and 1 base from J, with 15 bases in between. Germline CDR1 and CDR2: SQVTM and ANQGSEA.

At least ten counts were recorded for this clonotype. Here the CDR3 DNA reads TGCGCCAGCCAGGTGGGGACAGCCTCCTACGAGCAGTACTTC. It translates to CASQVGTASYEQYF. The genes are TRBV5-1 and TRBJ2-7, with 7 bases lining up with TRBD1. Germline V gene lookup returns CDR1 SGHRS and CDR2 YFSETQ. V trimming: 7 bases; J trimming: 0 bases; junction bases outside the gene matches: 7. The CDR3 is made up of 14 amino acids.

In its sample, this clonotype was seen many times. The chain joins TRBV12-3 or TRBV12-4 to TRBJ1-1; 8 bases agree with TRBD1. The CDR3 extends over 15 amino acids. The V gene end was trimmed by 6 bases and the J gene end by 4 bases; junction bases not matched to a gene: 10. CDR3 region: CASSPLIQGGTEAFF. CDR3 in DNA: TGTGCCAGCAGCCCCCTAATACAGGGGGGCACTGAAGCTTTCTTT.

This clonotype was seen more than once but under ten times. The chain is built from TRBV19 and TRBJ2-7; D remains unclear. The CDR3 has 16 amino acids. V lost 4 bases to trimming and J lost 1 base, with 17 bases between them. The germline V gene has CDR1 LNHDA and CDR2 SQIVND (reference sequence). For the CDR3, the DNA is TGTGCCAGTAGTAGGTCAGCCGAACTCATTTCCTACGAGCAGTACTTC. Amino acids: CASSRSAELISYEQYF.

This clonotype was detected many times. V and J are TRBV11-1 and TRBJ2-2, with 9 bases fitting TRBD1. CDR3 length equals 16 residues. Losses at the gene ends were 5 bases for V and 4 bases for J; bases not matched to a gene: 8. The V gene's germline CDR1 is SGHAT and CDR2 FQDESV (reference sequence). CDR3 in amino acids: CASSLDRGVGTGELFF. CDR3 nucleotide sequence: TGTGCCAGCAGCCTGGACAGGGGAGTTGGCACCGGGGAGCTGTTTTTT. The full variable domain, completed using reference TRBV11-1 and TRBJ2-2, is EAEVAQSPRYKITEKSQAVAFWCDPISGHATLYWYRQILGQGPELLVQFQDESVVDDSQLPKDRFSAERLKGVDSTLKIQPAELGDSAMYLCASSLDRGVGTGELFFGEGSRLTVL.

This clonotype was counted ten times or more. The chain combines TRBV7-2 with TRBJ1-1, with D possibly TRBD1 on 5 matching bases. Per germline, CDR1 SGHTA and CDR2 FQGNSA. V was shortened by 1 base and J by 0 bases, with 9 bases between the two germline ends. The CDR3 consists of 15 residues. The CDR3 bases are TGTGCCAGCAGCTTAGAGTTGGGGGTGAACACTGAAGCTTTCTTT. As protein: CASSLELGVNTEAFF.

CDR3 region: CASSLGTVTLSNQPQHF. The CDR3 DNA sequence: TGTGCCAGCAGCCTTGGGACAGTGACCCTTAGCAATCAGCCCCAGCATTTT. V and J are TRBV7-2 and TRBJ1-5; 7 positions agree with TRBD1. The CDR3 runs to 17 residues. The germline CDR1 and CDR2 sequences are SGHTA and FQGNSA. V was clipped by 5 bases and J by 0 bases; unmatched bases: 10.

This clonotype was detected once. The gene calls are TRBV2 and TRBJ1-2; 11 nucleotides agree with TRBD1. The junction had 8 bases not matched to a gene; V was cut back by 10 bases and J by 4 bases. The CDR3 has 14 residues. CDR1 SNHLY and CDR2 FYNNEI come from the germline V gene. CDR3 bases: TGTGCCACCGGACCCGGGACAGGGGGCTATGGCTACACCTTC. Translated: CATGPGTGGYGYTF.

This clonotype was found a few times. This rearrangement joins TRBV30 to TRBJ2-7; D not resolved. V was clipped by 6 bases and J by 0 bases, with 6 bases between them. The V gene's germline CDR1 is GTSNPN and CDR2 SVGIG (reference sequence). This CDR3 has 11 residues. The CDR3, as DNA: TGTGCCTGCAGAAACTCCTACGAGCAGTACTTC. Translated, it gives CACRNSYEQYF.